This TCR beta chain was identified during a study of blood T cell repertoires in COVID-19. Turning to the study itself: Specimens from acute and convalescent COVID-19 originated in the United States, Italy and Spain. In each case, the material was cDNA or gDNA derived from T cells, B-cell-depleted T cells, or PBMCs.

This CDR3 is built from 18 residues. The germline gives CDR1 SGHDT, CDR2 YYEEEE. Trimming removed 6 bases from V and 0 bases from J; junction bases left unmatched: 10. The authors' processing: The authors estimated nucleated cell counts from reference gene primer amplification. Profiled with immunoSEQ multiplex PCR; TCRdb holds only in-frame clones, not every one. V and J calls and clone size are as listed in that table; D and trimming were resolved from the DNA. The sample shows roughly 100,000 clones, around 88% of them seen only once. The material sequenced was peripheral blood. The chain recombines TRBV5-6 with TRBJ2-6, with 9 bases that match TRBD1. The sequence was obtained from a human donor in a cohort sampled during active COVID-19. In DNA, the CDR3 is TGTGCCAGCACCCGCATACAGGGGGCCGTCTCTGGGGCCAACGTCCTGACTTTC. Protein: CASTRIQGAVSGANVLTF.